These 9 T cell receptor beta chains share one sample of origin, sequenced in a study of OX40 agonist ivuxolimab in advanced cancers. Using immunoSEQ multiplex PCR, the repertoire was profiled, and TCRdb retains in-frame clones only, with some absent. The sample includes 100,000 to 150,000 clones, about 93% of them seen just once. The material was CD4+ or CD8+ T cells sorted from blood, obtained in a trial of the OX40 agonist ivuxolimab. These TCRs come from an adult with an advanced solid tumor such as melanoma, head and neck, liver or kidney cancer.

The table lists this clone with a count of one. The chain links TRBV5-1 to TRBJ2-2; TRBD2 aligns across 12 bases. After removal of 4 bases from V and 5 bases from J, the junction contained 6 bases not matched to a gene. This CDR3 spans 16 amino acids. The germline V gene encodes CDR1 SGHRS and CDR2 YFSETQ. CDR3 residues: CASSPTSGGGTGELFF. In nucleotides, the CDR3 is TGCGCCAGCAGCCCGACTAGCGGGGGAGGTACCGGGGAGCTGTTTTTT.

The genes are TRBV7-3 and TRBJ2-2, with 7 bases aligning to TRBD2. CDR1 SGHTA and CDR2 FQGTGA come from the germline V gene. V dropped 3 bases and J dropped 6; count of bases not matched to a gene: 4. The CDR3 loop spans 14 amino acids. As DNA, the CDR3 is TGTGCCAGCAGCTTCTCGACTAGCTCCGGGGAGCTGTTTTTT. It codes for CASSFSTSSGELFF.

The chain carries TRBV6-5 and TRBJ1-5; no definite D call. Trimming shortened V by 5 bases and J by 4 bases, and 15 bases separated the two germline ends. CDR3 size: 15 residues. In germline, CDR1 is MNHEY, CDR2 SVGAGI. CDR3: CASSVSSAGNQPQHF. The CDR3 DNA reads TGTGCCAGCAGTGTTTCTTCTGCGGGTAATCAGCCCCAGCATTTT.

J is TRBJ2-1 and V is TRBV28; TRBD1 matches 8 bases. This CDR3 comprises 16 residues. Trimming removed 5 bases from V and 0 bases from J; junction bases left unmatched: 6. Germline values: CDR1 MDHEN, CDR2 SYDVKM. CDR3 in DNA: TGTGCCAGCAGTCGAGGTGACAGGGGCTCCTACAATGAGCAGTTCTTC. This encodes CASSRGDRGSYNEQFF.

This rearrangement joins TRBV6-5 to TRBJ2-5, with 11 bases that match TRBD2. This CDR3 has 15 amino acids. With 5 bases clipped from V and 6 bases from J, the junction kept 8 bases outside the gene matches. CDR1 and CDR2 (germline): MNHEY, SVGAGI. CDR3 residues: CASSKTSGARKTQYF. CDR3 sequence (DNA): TGTGCCAGCAGTAAGACTAGCGGGGCCAGGAAGACCCAGTACTTC.

This rearrangement joins TRBV5-1 to TRBJ2-5, with 9 nucleotides matching TRBD2. The CDR3 spans 16 residues. CDR1 SGHRS and CDR2 YFSETQ come from the germline V gene. V trimming: 0 bases; J trimming: 6 bases; junction bases outside the gene matches: 9. This CDR3 reads CASSLEGSGSSKTQYF. DNA of the CDR3: TGCGCCAGCAGCTTGGAGGGTAGCGGGAGTTCGAAGACCCAGTACTTC.

V and J are TRBV18 and TRBJ2-7; D gene ambiguous. Looked up from germline, CDR1 is KGHSH and CDR2 is LQKENI. The CDR3 has 14 amino acids. V dropped 6 bases and J dropped 7 bases, with 19 bases sitting between them. CDR3 protein: CASSSRTGWMEQYF. In nucleotides, the CDR3 is TGTGCCAGCTCCTCCCGGACCGGGTGGATGGAGCAGTACTTC.

V is TRBV27 and J is TRBJ2-7, with 9 bases that match TRBD1. Losses at the gene ends were 7 bases for V and 4 bases for J; bases not matched to a gene: 11. Germline values: CDR1 MNHEY, CDR2 SMNVEV (reference sequence). This CDR3 contains 15 residues. The CDR3 DNA follows: TGTGCCAGCACGCCTGTGGGGACAGGGTCGTACGAGCAGTACTTC. The encoded protein is CASTPVGTGSYEQYF.

This clone occurred once. The chain is built from TRBV5-1 and TRBJ2-3; 16 bases map to TRBD2. The junction had 4 bases not matched to a gene; V was cut back by 4 bases and J by 5 bases. This CDR3 has 16 amino acids. Germline CDR1 is SGHRS and CDR2 is YFSETQ. The CDR3 nucleotides are TGCGCCAGCAGCCCGGGACTAGCGGGAGGGCTAGATACGCAGTATTTT. This codes for CASSPGLAGGLDTQYF.